Listed below are T cell receptor beta chains from one sample, sequenced in a study of cytomegalovirus exposure and HLA in healthy donors. Measured with immunoSEQ multiplex PCR; TCRdb has only the in-frame clones, and not every one. The sample includes under 200,000 clones, roughly nine tenths seen only once; the top ten take about 3%. Material: PBMCs. The receptors here all came from a woman aged 18-30 years in good health and CMV-seropositive. The CDR3 runs from the conserved cysteine through the conserved F or W. A D gene is named only where the DNA matches it firmly. Clone size is shown for a subset of rows, as once, few, many or a class of expanded clone.

d_gene	v_gene	abundance	j_gene	CDR3nt	CDR3aa
TRBD2	TRBV7-2	NA	TRBJ2-5	TGTGCCAGCAGCTCCCCGGGACTAGCGGGACCTCCGGGGGAGACCCAGTACTTC	CASSSPGLAGPPGETQYF
NA	TRBV5-1	NA	TRBJ2-5	TGCGCCAGCAGCCCAATACAGGGCCTTAAAGAGACCCAGTACTTC	CASSPIQGLKETQYF
NA	TRBV28	NA	TRBJ2-5	TGTGCCAGCAGGTCCGGAGGGGAGACCCAGTACTTC	CASRSGGETQYF
NA	TRBV10-3	NA	TRBJ1-3	TGTGCCATCAGCCCCGTAGACAGGTCTGGAAACACCATATATTTT	CAISPVDRSGNTIYF
TRBD1	TRBV2	NA	TRBJ2-7	TGTGCCAGCAGACCGGGACAGAAATACGAGCAGTACTTC	CASRPGQKYEQYF
TRBD2	TRBV4-2	NA	TRBJ2-7	TGTGCCAGCAGTCAAGCGGGAGTGGAACCCTACGAGCAGTACTTC	CASSQAGVEPYEQYF
TRBD1	TRBV7-9	NA	TRBJ2-7	TGTGCCACCGGACAGGTAGGTGGCGACGAGCAGTACTTC	CATGQVGGDEQYF
TRBD2	TRBV6-5	NA	TRBJ2-7	TGTGCCAGCAGCAGGACTAGCGGGAGGGTTAACGAGCAGTACTTC	CASSRTSGRVNEQYF
TRBD2	TRBV4-1	NA	TRBJ2-7	TGCGCCAGCAGCCTCTCTGGCGGGAGCCAGCACGAGCAGTACTTC	CASSLSGGSQHEQYF
NA	TRBV4-2	NA	TRBJ2-1	TGTGCCAGCAGCCAAGATAGGGGGGGGCTAGCGGACCCCTACAATGAGCAGTTCTTC	CASSQDRGGLADPYNEQFF
TRBD1	TRBV7-7	NA	TRBJ2-2	TGTGCCAGCAGCTCACATCTGGGACAGGGGACGAACACCGGGGAGCTGTTTTTT	CASSSHLGQGTNTGELFF
NA	TRBV10-1	once	TRBJ2-2	TGCGCCAGCAGTGATCACAGCACCGGGGAGCTGTTTTTT	CASSDHSTGELFF
TRBD1	TRBV7-9	NA	TRBJ1-1	TGTGCCAGCAGCCCACCAAGCGGACAGGGAGGGTACACTGAAGCTTTCTTT	CASSPPSGQGGYTEAFF
TRBD1	TRBV12-5	NA	TRBJ1-2	TGTGCTAGTGGTTTATGGCGGGACAGGGGGAGGGATGGCTACACCTTC	CASGLWRDRGRDGYTF
NA	TRBV27	NA	TRBJ2-3	TGTGCCAGCAGCCCAGAGGGCACTAGCACAGATACGCAGTATTTT	CASSPEGTSTDTQYF
NA	TRBV27	few	TRBJ1-5	TGTGCCAGCAGTTCCTTACTTTATAGCAATCAGCCCCAGCATTTT	CASSSLLYSNQPQHF
NA	TRBV6-1	once	TRBJ1-5	TGTGCCAGCAGGCGACAGCGCAATAGCAATCAGCCCCAGCATTTT	CASRRQRNSNQPQHF
TRBD2	TRBV7-2	NA	TRBJ2-5	TGTGCCAGCAGCCCCACGGCGGGGGTCACGAGCAGAGAGACCCAGTACTTC	CASSPTAGVTSRETQYF
TRBD1	TRBV27	NA	TRBJ1-2	TGTGCCAGCAGTACCCTAAGACAGGGCCTGGACTATGGCTACACCTTC	CASSTLRQGLDYGYTF
NA	TRBV11-1	NA	TRBJ2-2	TGTGCCAGCAGCCTTAGAACCGGGGAGCTGTTTTTT	CASSLRTGELFF
NA	TRBV2	few	TRBJ1-2	TGTGCCAGCCCGGTTGGGGGGTACGGAGGCTACACCTTC	CASPVGGYGGYTF
TRBD1	TRBV6-5	NA	TRBJ2-7	TGTGCCAGCACGCCAGCCCGGGACAGCACCTACGAGCAGTACTTC	CASTPARDSTYEQYF
NA	TRBV6-1	NA	TRBJ2-1	TGTGCCAGCAGTGTGCGGTCGCAGTTCTTC	CASSVRSQFF
TRBD1	TRBV7-9	NA	TRBJ1-5	TGTGCCAGCAGCTCAGGGACAGTCAATCAGCCCCAGCATTTT	CASSSGTVNQPQHF
TRBD2	TRBV10-2	NA	TRBJ2-7	TGCGCCAGCAGTGAGACTAGCGAGGGCTACGAGCAGTACTTC	CASSETSEGYEQYF
TRBD2	TRBV11-2	NA	TRBJ2-1	TGTGCCAGCAGCTCAAGCGGGAGGCTCTACAATGAGCAGTTCTTC	CASSSSGRLYNEQFF
NA	TRBV10-1	NA	TRBJ2-5	TGCGCCAGACGGGAGCAGACCCAGTACTTC	CARREQTQYF
NA	TRBV19	NA	TRBJ2-7	TGTGCCAGTAGTATAGAGGGCGAGTACGAGCAGTACTTC	CASSIEGEYEQYF
TRBD2	TRBV2	NA	TRBJ2-1	TGTGCCAGCAGTAAGAGGGGACTAGCGGGAGGGGACTCCTACAATGAGCAGTTCTTC	CASSKRGLAGGDSYNEQFF
NA	TRBV29-1	NA	TRBJ1-2	TGCAGCGTTGGAGGCCTATCTAGGGGCTACACCTTC	CSVGGLSRGYTF
TRBD1	TRBV28	NA	TRBJ1-2	TGTGCCAGCAGTGACGGGACAGGGGATGGCTACACCTTC	CASSDGTGDGYTF
TRBD1	TRBV28	NA	TRBJ2-3	TGTGCCAGCAGTACGACAGGGGGCGCAGATACGCAGTATTTT	CASSTTGGADTQYF
NA	TRBV30	NA	TRBJ1-3	TGTGCCTGGGACCAGTCAGGGGTAGGAAACACCATATATTTT	CAWDQSGVGNTIYF
NA	TRBV19	NA	TRBJ1-5	TGTGCCAGTAACAGGGATAGAAGCAATCAGCCCCAGCATTTT	CASNRDRSNQPQHF
NA	TRBV14	NA	TRBJ2-7	TGTGCCAGCAGCCTAGGGGGCGAGCAGTACTTC	CASSLGGEQYF
NA	TRBV5-6	NA	TRBJ2-1	TGTGCCAGCAGCGCCACCTTAGCGGTCAATGAGCAGTTCTTC	CASSATLAVNEQFF
NA	TRBV10-2	few	TRBJ1-5	TGCGCCAGCAGTGGACAAAATCAGCCCCAGCATTTT	CASSGQNQPQHF
TRBD1	TRBV28	NA	TRBJ1-3	TGTGCCAGCAGTTTCGCGAGGGGGCTTGGAAACACCATATATTTT	CASSFARGLGNTIYF
NA	TRBV18	NA	TRBJ1-4	TGTGCCAGCTCATGGGAGGATAATGAAAAACTGTTTTTT	CASSWEDNEKLFF
NA	TRBV21-1	NA	TRBJ1-4	TGTGCCAGCAGCAAACAGAACAGGTTCTATGAAAAACTGTTTTTT	CASSKQNRFYEKLFF
NA	TRBV7-9	NA	TRBJ1-4	TGTGCCAGCAGCTTAGGAGGAGTTAATGAAAAACTGTTTTTT	CASSLGGVNEKLFF
TRBD2	TRBV4-2	NA	TRBJ2-4	TGTGCCAGCAGCCATGGGTTAGCGGGAGGGCTCGACATTCAGTACTTC	CASSHGLAGGLDIQYF
TRBD2	TRBV5-1	NA	TRBJ2-1	TGCGCCAGCAGCTTCGGACTAGCGGGGGTCAATGAGCAGTTCTTC	CASSFGLAGVNEQFF
NA	TRBV11-2	NA	TRBJ2-5	TGTGCCAGCAGCCCGGGAAGTGGGTTCAGCGGAGAGACCCAGTACTTC	CASSPGSGFSGETQYF
TRBD2	TRBV2	NA	TRBJ2-1	TGTGCCAGCACCGGGGTCCGGGACAGCGCTCCAGGGACTAGCCAATACAATGAGCAGTTCTTC	CASTGVRDSAPGTSQYNEQFF
TRBD2	TRBV6-1	NA	TRBJ2-7	TGTGCCAGCAGTGACCAGTTTCTAGCGGGAGGGTACGAGCAGTACTTC	CASSDQFLAGGYEQYF
NA	TRBV4-1	NA	TRBJ1-3	TGCGCCAGCAGCCAAGACTCGGGGGGCGCGAACACCATATATTTT	CASSQDSGGANTIYF
TRBD2	TRBV28	NA	TRBJ2-1	TGTGCCAGCACCCCCAGTGCTAGCGGGTCAAACAATGAGCAGTTCTTC	CASTPSASGSNNEQFF
NA	TRBV9	NA	TRBJ2-2	TGTGCCAGCAGCGTAGGAGGTGTCTCCGGGGAGCTGTTTTTT	CASSVGGVSGELFF